The 26 T cell receptor beta chains listed next were all sequenced from one sample in a study of blood T cell repertoires in COVID-19. Sequencing used immunoSEQ multiplex PCR; TCRdb keeps in-frame clones, though not all of them. Of 210,000 or so clones listed, approximately 80% are singletons. Material for sequencing was peripheral blood. All receptors come from an elderly woman with acute or convalescent COVID-19.

J is TRBJ2-1 and V is TRBV11-3, with D uncertain. The CDR3 totals 11 residues. Trimming removed 5 bases at V and 5 bases at J, with 4 bases between. In germline, CDR1 is SGHNT, CDR2 YENEEA. CDR3 sequence (DNA): TGTGCCAGCAGCCATGACAATGAGCAGTTCTTC. Protein sequence: CASSHDNEQFF.

The J gene is TRBJ2-7, the V gene TRBV20-1, with 8 bases fitting TRBD2. The germline V gene encodes CDR1 DFQATT and CDR2 SNEGSKA (reference sequence). The CDR3 spans 11 residues. The V gene end was trimmed by 5 bases and the J gene end by 7 bases; junction bases not matched to a gene: 4. CDR3 amino acids: CSARGGSEQYF. The CDR3 coding sequence is TGCAGTGCTCGGGGGGGAAGTGAGCAGTACTTC.

This clone has just a few counts. The V gene is TRBV2, the J gene TRBJ2-2; TRBD2 matches at 11 bases. J was trimmed by 6 bases and V by 3 bases; bases with no gene match: 3. Germline-derived CDR1 and CDR2 are SNHLY and FYNNEI. The CDR3 is made up of 15 amino acids. The CDR3 DNA reads as TGTGCCAGCAGTGAGACTAGCGGGGTCGCCGGGGAGCTGTTTTTT. It translates to CASSETSGVAGELFF.

The genes are TRBV12-5 and TRBJ1-1, with D hard to call. Germline CDR1 is LGHNT and CDR2 is FRNRAP. Trimming stripped 2 bases from V and 5 bases from J, with 12 bases between. CDR3 size: 14 residues. The CDR3 sequence is CASGLLMAGTEAFF. The CDR3 coding sequence is TGTGCTAGTGGTTTGTTAATGGCGGGAACTGAAGCTTTCTTT.

This chain links TRBV12-3 or TRBV12-4 with TRBJ2-2; tentative D call: TRBD2 (5 bases). V lost 5 bases, J lost 7 bases, and 11 bases lay in between. This CDR3 is built from 13 residues. The DNA for the CDR3 is TGTGCCAGCAGTCCTAGCTACGGCGGGGAGCTGTTTTTT. Protein sequence: CASSPSYGGELFF.

This sequence joins TRBV10-3 and TRBJ1-6; a possible D gene is TRBD1 (6 bases). The CDR3 contains 14 residues. Germline V gene data show CDR1 as ENHRY and CDR2 as SYGVKD. The V gene lost 4 bases and the J gene lost 5 bases, with 9 bases spanning the gap. The CDR3 region has the DNA TGTGCCATCAGTGGGGACACTAATAATTCACCCCTCCACTTT. Protein sequence: CAISGDTNNSPLHF.

The chain links TRBV7-2 to TRBJ2-5; 10 nucleotides agree with TRBD1. With V trimmed by 8 bases and J by 1 base, 7 bases remained unmatched. This CDR3 spans 15 amino acids. Germline CDR1 SGHTA, CDR2 FQGNSA. The CDR3 DNA is TGTGCCAGCTCCCGGGACAGGGGCTTCCAAGAGACCCAGTACTTC. Its translation is CASSRDRGFQETQYF.

The chain joins TRBV5-4 to TRBJ2-5; TRBD2 agrees at 7 bases. This CDR3 contains 16 residues. V trimming: 0 bases; J trimming: 1 base; junction bases outside the gene matches: 6. CDR1 and CDR2 from the germline V gene are SGHNT and YYREEE (reference sequence). Here the CDR3 reads CASSLAGRGSQETQYF. CDR3 bases: TGTGCCAGCAGCTTGGCCGGGCGGGGGTCCCAAGAGACCCAGTACTTC. Full variable domain (missing parts from reference TRBV5-4 and TRBJ2-5): ETGVTQSPTHLIKTRGQQVTLRCSSQSGHNTVSWYQQALGQGPQFIFQYYREEENGRGNFPPRFSGLQFPNYSSELNVNALELDDSALYLCASSLAGRGSQETQYFGPGTRLLVL.

This chain links TRBV4-3 with TRBJ1-2; 9 positions agree with TRBD1. With 3 bases clipped from V and 5 bases from J, the junction kept 1 base outside the gene matches. This CDR3 contains 13 residues. Germline V gives CDR1 LGHNA, CDR2 YSLEER. CDR3 sequence (DNA): TGCGCCAGCAGCCAGGGACAGGGATATGGCTACACCTTC. Translating gives CASSQGQGYGYTF.

In nucleotides, the CDR3 is TGTGCCAGCAGCTGGTCCGGGACAGGGGATGAAAAACTGTTTTTT. It codes for CASSWSGTGDEKLFF. The rearrangement links TRBV5-5 to TRBJ1-4; TRBD1 matches 10 bases. Germline-derived CDR1 and CDR2 are SGHKS and YYEKEE (reference sequence). CDR3 length equals 15 residues. After removal of 3 bases from V and 6 bases from J, the junction contained 5 bases not matched to a gene.

The V call is TRBV7-9, the J call TRBJ1-1; D may be TRBD1 (5 bases). CDR1 is SEHNR, CDR2 FQNEAQ, per germline (reference sequence). Trimming took 5 bases from V and 11 from J, leaving 12 bases between them. The CDR3 has 11 amino acids. The CDR3 nucleotides read TGTGCCAGCAGCATCACAGGACGGGCTTTCTTT. Translating gives CASSITGRAFF.

V is TRBV3-1 (or the pseudogene TRBV3-2) and J is TRBJ2-7; TRBD1 aligns across 7 bases. The J segment lost 2 bases and the V segment lost 4 bases, leaving 8 bases of the junction unmatched. Germline V CDR1 and CDR2: LGHDT, YNNKEL (reference sequence). The CDR3 contains 15 residues. The CDR3 loop is CASSPRGTGTYEQYF. The CDR3 DNA sequence: TGTGCCAGCAGCCCCAGGGGGACCGGAACCTACGAGCAGTACTTC.

The genes are TRBV6-5 and TRBJ2-5; D is undetermined. The V gene lost 7 bases and the J gene lost 2 bases, with 11 bases spanning the gap. The CDR3 is made up of 13 amino acids. The V gene's germline CDR1 is MNHEY and CDR2 SVGAGI. CDR3 protein: CASTTTLQETQYF. The CDR3 DNA is TGTGCCAGCACTACGACACTGCAAGAGACCCAGTACTTC.

Remarks on this clone: The same CDR3 is also encoded by other DNA sequences in this sample. This rearrangement joins TRBV7-9 to TRBJ1-1; D is possibly TRBD1 (5 bases). The ends were cut back, 2 bases at V and 1 base at J, with 5 bases in the middle. The CDR3 is made up of 13 amino acids. The V gene's germline CDR1 is SEHNR and CDR2 FQNEAQ (reference sequence). This CDR3 is CASSLTGNTEAFF. The DNA for the CDR3 is TGTGCCAGCAGCTTAACAGGGAACACTGAAGCTTTCTTT.

The rearrangement links TRBV5-3 to TRBJ1-4; D is perhaps TRBD1 (6 bases). TRBV5-3 is assigned to the ORF class and has an uncertain function. Trimming stripped 4 bases from V and 5 bases from J, with 18 bases between. The CDR3 contains 16 residues. This CDR3 is CARSRPEGGGNEKLFF. The CDR3 DNA follows: TGTGCCAGAAGCCGCCCTGAGGGAGGGGGGAATGAAAAACTGTTTTTT.

This sequence joins TRBV5-4 and TRBJ2-3, with 7 bases aligning to TRBD2. Trimming took 3 bases from V and 4 from J; bases not matched to a gene: 8. The CDR3 spans 15 residues. Germline-derived CDR1 and CDR2 are SGHNT and YYREEE (reference sequence). CDR3 nucleotide sequence: TGTGCCAGCAGCTCGGTGGGGGGGAGGGCAGATACGCAGTATTTT. Amino acids: CASSSVGGRADTQYF.

J is TRBJ2-2 and V is TRBV14; no reliable D call. Deletions cut 0 bases from V and 4 bases from J, with 18 bases between. Germline lookup yields CDR1 SGHDN and CDR2 FVKESK. The length of the CDR3 is 18 residues. The CDR3 coding sequence is TGTGCCAGCAGCCAAGATCTACCGGGTCCTTATACCACCGGGGAGCTGTTTTTT. This encodes CASSQDLPGPYTTGELFF.

The rearrangement links TRBV19 to TRBJ1-1; 7 bases align to TRBD1. The V and J ends lost 6 bases and 3 bases, in that order; junction bases with no gene match: 7. The germline CDR1 and CDR2 sequences are LNHDA and SQIVND (reference sequence). The CDR3 contains 14 residues. CDR3 sequence reads: CASRPTGWDTEAFF. CDR3 in DNA: TGTGCCAGTAGACCGACAGGGTGGGACACTGAAGCTTTCTTT.

The J gene is TRBJ1-4, the V gene TRBV2; D unclear. With 1 base removed from V and 0 bases from J, the gap between germline ends came to 6 bases. Germline CDR1 reads SNHLY; CDR2 reads FYNNEI. The CDR3 extends over 15 amino acids. The DNA of the CDR3 is TGTGCCAGCAGTGAAGGAACAGCAACTAATGAAAAACTGTTTTTT. This gives the protein CASSEGTATNEKLFF.

The chain carries TRBV9 and TRBJ2-7, with 10 bases matching TRBD2. V gave up 2 bases and J gave up 4 bases; unmatched junction bases: 6. Per the germline V gene, CDR1 is SGDLS and CDR2 is YYNGEE. The CDR3 has 15 amino acids. CDR3 DNA: TGTGCCAGCAGCGTTGGAACTAGCGGGGAGTACGAGCAGTACTTC. Amino acid sequence: CASSVGTSGEYEQYF.

This clone has only one observation. The rearrangement joins TRBV7-9 to TRBJ1-5; 9 bases are shared with TRBD1. This CDR3 region has 14 residues. The V gene end was trimmed by 1 base and the J gene end by 6 bases; junction bases not matched to a gene: 1. Germline V gene lookup returns CDR1 SEHNR and CDR2 FQNEAQ (reference sequence). CDR3 nucleotide sequence: TGTGCCAGCAGCTTAGGGACAGGGGTTCAGCCCCAGCATTTT. Its protein is CASSLGTGVQPQHF.

This clone was observed once. The chain employs TRBV28 and TRBJ1-4; a weak D match, TRBD1 (6 bases). Germline CDR1 and CDR2: MDHEN and SYDVKM. There are 15 residues in the CDR3. Trimming took off 8 bases at V and 7 bases at J, with 20 bases between the two ends. This CDR3 is CASEDAGGLLEKLFF. The DNA for the CDR3 is TGTGCCAGCGAGGACGCGGGGGGCCTGCTTGAAAAACTGTTTTTT.

The chain uses TRBV28 and TRBJ2-7, with 8 bases aligning to TRBD2. V lost 5 bases and J lost 0; bases outside the gene matches: 9. Germline V gives CDR1 MDHEN, CDR2 SYDVKM. The CDR3 sequence is 16 residues long. The CDR3 reads CASSLIPTSVSYEQYF. Here the CDR3 DNA reads TGTGCCAGCAGTCTTATCCCGACTAGCGTCTCCTACGAGCAGTACTTC. Drawing the rest from reference TRBV28 and TRBJ2-7, the complete variable domain is DVKVTQSSRYLVKRTGEKVFLECVQDMDHENMFWYRQDPGLGLRLIYFSYDVKMKEKGDIPEGYSVSREKKERFSLILESASTNQTSMYLCASSLIPTSVSYEQYFGPGTRLTVT.

The chain employs TRBV10-2 and TRBJ1-4; D is ambiguous. Germline V gene data show CDR1 as WSHSY and CDR2 as SAAADI. V lost 0 bases and J 2 bases, leaving 7 bases between the germline ends. This CDR3 has 15 residues. CDR3 sequence: CASSESRGTNEKLFF. The CDR3 DNA sequence: TGCGCCAGCAGTGAGTCTAGAGGTACTAATGAAAAACTGTTTTTT.

V and J are TRBV28 and TRBJ2-1; 9 positions match TRBD1. Per germline, CDR1 MDHEN and CDR2 SYDVKM. V lost 6 bases to trimming and J lost 4 bases; unmatched junction nucleotides: 10. The CDR3 runs 16 residues. The CDR3 nucleotides are TGTGCCAGCAGCCCCCCCCGGGACAGGGCATACAATGAGCAGTTCTTC. Its protein is CASSPPRDRAYNEQFF.

A few counts support this clone. The chain recombines TRBV3-1 (or the pseudogene TRBV3-2) with TRBJ1-2; TRBD1 agrees at 10 bases. Germline V gene sequence: CDR1 LGHDT, CDR2 YNNKEL (reference sequence). V was pared by 2 bases and J by 4 bases, with 4 bases of the junction left unmatched. The CDR3 consists of 15 residues. This CDR3 reads CASSQPDRGLYGYTF. DNA for the CDR3: TGTGCCAGCAGCCAACCTGACAGGGGGCTCTATGGCTACACCTTC.